This T cell receptor beta chain appears in the sequencing data of a study of T-cell memory formation after mild COVID-19. Study conclusions and caveats: The authors did not confirm SARS-CoV-2 specificity of second-wave clones peaking day 37. That cross-reactive memory joined was suggested by some responding clones appearing in pre-infection memory. For contracting clones, CD4+ ones sat mainly in CM and EM, CD8+ in EMRA.

The germline gives CDR1 KGHSH, CDR2 LQKENI. Trimming took 2 bases from V and 6 from J, leaving 12 bases between them. CDR3 length: 14 residues. Employing constant-segment primers, 5'RACE generated TCR alpha and TCR beta cDNA libraries bearing sample barcodes and UMIs. TCRdb re-derived calls from the 5' RACE reads in MiXCR, one entry per CDR3 protein. This table has about 210,000 distinct CDR3 sequences, roughly 27% appearing once. As regards this clonotype: Its antigen is still unknown.

The TCR was taken from an adult woman who had mild COVID-19 (a few samples of this study predate the infection). Cell type and time point are not known. The V and J genes are TRBV18 and TRBJ2-3; D unclear. Sequenced sample: PBMCs or a T cell subset sorted from them (not recorded which). Here the CDR3 DNA reads TGTGCCAGCTCACCAGAGACTCAGACGGATACGCAGTATTTT. This sequence encodes CASSPETQTDTQYF. Using reference TRBV18 and TRBJ2-3 for the parts outside the CDR3, the full variable domain is NAGVMQNPRHLVRRRGQEARLRCSPMKGHSHVYWYRQLPEEGLKFMVYLQKENIIDESGMPKERFSAEFPKEGPSILRIQQVVRGDSAAYFCASSPETQTDTQYFGPGTRLTVL.